This T cell receptor (beta chain) stems from a study of shared clonotypes between healthy human individuals (dated by TCRdb to the early 2020s). Regarding the study in general: The cohort comprised a couple of women and a few men aged 18 to 49 years. Between about 0.9 and 9 billion PBMCs per donor were obtained by leukapheresis. Libraries were prepared and TCR repertoires were sequenced by different laboratories using diverse techniques, in order to increase sequencing depth and limit assay-specific biases. To estimate repertoire size and how much clonotypes are shared between individuals, the study performed deep sequencing of blood TCR repertoires from 4 to 6 healthy adults. For each donor, CD4 naive and CD4 memory were each run on three plates, CD8 naive on two plates, and CD8 memory on one plate.

A distance of 9 bases separates the germline ends of V and J, which lose 2 bases and 4 bases respectively. CDR1 and CDR2, looked up from the germline V gene, are SGHRS and YFSETQ. Its CDR3 holds 13 amino acids, cysteine through phenylalanine. CDR3 DNA only is kept here, 39 bases in frame from base 1. Donors were healthy HIV-negative adults with no recently reported acute infections or vaccinations. Only Caucasian adults living in Nashville, Tennessee, USA were represented among the donors. CD4+ T cells were enriched by magnetic negative selection; naive cells were then positively selected on CD45RA, and the negative fraction formed the memory subset. Blood was obtained by leukapheresis, after which PBMCs were separated by Ficoll-Histopaque density gradient centrifugation and cryopreserved in liquid nitrogen vapor phase. Analytical flow cytometry was used to check the purity and quantity of each magnetically sorted T cell population. Genomic DNA was isolated from every sorted fraction and measured by UV absorbance on a Nanodrop 2000c.

Comments on this clone: This clone's antigen is unknown. Nothing much larger sits one base from this clone, and base qualities are not available.

Using the deep immunoSEQ assay, TCR CDR3 regions were amplified from genomic DNA by multiplex PCR. For each cell subset, the extracted genomic DNA was distributed evenly across all wells of several immunoSEQ 96-well plates, and each plate served as one replicate. For sorted subsets, approximately 210 ng of genomic DNA, equivalent to 25,000 to 35,000 T cell genomes, went into each replicate PCR. Purified libraries were quantified with a Qubit 3.0 fluorometer, sized on a Bioanalyzer 2100, and re-quantified with the KAPA Library Quantification kit. A separate single-read 150-cycle Illumina NextSeq 550 flow cell was used to sequence each immunoSEQ 96-well plate. Processing in the source paper ran as follows. Because only junctional sequences without quality scores were contained in the immunoSEQ output, filtering matching that applied to full-length reads could not be performed. To assign V/J genes and CDR3, sequences were annotated against IMGT germline references using PyIR, a Python wrapper for IgBLAST v1.9. Reads with weak V/J assignments (E-value above 1e-6), missing CDR3, stop codons, out-of-frame junctions, or ambiguous translated residues were removed. V3J clonotypes were defined as sequences sharing an identical inferred V gene, J gene, and CDR3 amino acid sequence. Percentage overlap between repertoires was calculated by dividing the number of shared unique clonotypes by the size of the smaller repertoire. Repertoire richness was assessed with RTK rarefaction, the Chao1 estimator, and Recon v2.1 estimates of unobserved clonotypes. OLGA was used to compute generation probabilities for all TCRbeta clonotypes that the gDNA method yielded from a handful of donors. TCRdb re-hosts the immuneACCESS table, in-frame sequences only. Its copies lack some clones; in the studies checked, an unresolved V gene accounts for under half of them, and the cause for the rest is not known. V, J and clone size derive from that table, while D and trimming were established from the DNA sequence. A total of approximately 2.5 million clones appear in this sample, more than 85% of them only once. The top ten clones comprise 0.36% of the sample.

Overall results and qualifications from the work: Sampling was limited to blood, and TCR repertoires in tissue likely differ from TCR repertoires in blood. Larger estimated clonotype richness was generally found for naive subsets than for memory subsets. About 5% of naive CD4, 3% to 4% of naive CD8, 2.3% of memory CD4, and about 0.4% of memory CD8 clonotypes were shared across several donors. Compared with non-shared clonotypes, the clonotypes found in all four sorted-subset donors had higher generation probabilities. Based on pairwise subsampling, the degree of clonotype sharing among donors was expected to be affected by sequencing depth. Incomplete sequencing was indicated by rarefaction of sorted-subset datasets, despite the large sequencing depth. Because the study included only a small number of donors, the genetic and exposure-history diversity represented was limited.

This clonotype was obtained from a man aged 18 to 30 in good health. Some clones in this sample may be carry-over from other donors' samples. Recombination connected TRBV5-1 to TRBJ1-1, with the D gene call left open. The sequenced sample was naive CD4+ T cells from PBMCs. The sample's cell subset or site label, in plain terms: CD45RA+ positively selected. The bases are TGCGCCAGCAGCTTTAGTGGAACCACTGAAGCTTTCTTT. This gives the protein CASSFSGTTEAFF.